This T cell receptor (beta chain) was recorded in a study of response to subunit inactivated influenza vaccine. V gave up 9 bases and J gave up 0 bases, with 13 bases separating them. In germline, CDR1 is KGHDR, CDR2 SFDVKD. The CDR3 extends over 14 amino acids. One entry per CDR3 protein results from TCRdb running MiXCR on the RT-PCR reads. The sample yields approximately 730,000 distinct CDR3 sequences, about 15% seen once. Study conclusions and caveats: Only a handful of new T cells, the authors suggested, are recruited with each seasonal influenza vaccination.

The table lists this clonotype with a few counts. Its antigen is unidentified. The clonotype comes from a man between 45 and 60 years old who received an inactivated influenza vaccine. V is TRBV24-1 and J is TRBJ2-5; D not certain. The sequencing used PBMCs from blood, collected around two weeks before vaccination. The CDR3 DNA follows: TGTGCCACCGCCGTAGACAAAAACCAAGAGACCCAGTACTTC. This sequence encodes CATAVDKNQETQYF.